These 11 T cell receptor beta chains share one sample of origin, sequenced in a study of OX40 agonist ivuxolimab in advanced cancers. The assay was immunoSEQ multiplex PCR, and TCRdb's table has in-frame clones only and misses some. The repertoire has 35,000 to 50,000 clones, around 84% of them found once; the top ten carry around a fifth. The specimen was CD4+ or CD8+ T cells sorted from blood, collected in a trial of the OX40 agonist ivuxolimab. These receptors originate from an adult with an advanced solid tumor such as melanoma, head and neck, liver or kidney cancer.

A few counts support this clone. V is TRBV25-1 and J is TRBJ2-7; D gene uncertain. From germline, CDR1 is MGHDK and CDR2 SYGVNS. The CDR3 is 11 amino acids. V lost 4 bases and J lost 4, with 5 bases in between. CDR3 sequence reads: CASSAGYEQYV. CDR3 coding DNA: TGTGCCAGCAGTGCCGGGTACGAGCAGTACGTC.

The chain joins TRBV6-5 to TRBJ2-2, with D unclear. The CDR3 contains 12 residues. Germline V CDR1 and CDR2: MNHEY, SVGAGI. The V end lost 7 bases, the J end lost 6 bases, and 9 bases lay between the germline ends. The CDR3, as DNA: TGTGCCAGCACCCTCCATCCCGGGGAGCTGTTTTTT. It yields the protein CASTLHPGELFF.

This clone was recorded many times. This chain uses TRBV9 with TRBJ2-5; D not resolved. The CDR3 extends over 12 amino acids. V lost 4 bases and J lost 5, with 9 bases in between. Germline V gene lookup returns CDR1 SGDLS and CDR2 YYNGEE. The CDR3 sequence: CASSSLGETQYF. CDR3 nucleotide sequence: TGTGCCAGCAGCTCGCTCGGGGAGACCCAGTACTTC.

The genes are TRBV19 and TRBJ1-5, with D hard to call. CDR3 length: 14 residues. Germline V gene sequence: CDR1 LNHDA, CDR2 SQIVND (reference sequence). V lost 3 bases, J lost 3 bases, and 9 bases lay in between. The CDR3 DNA is TGTGCCAGTAGTATTTACACTACCAATCAGCCCCAGCATTTT. Amino acids: CASSIYTTNQPQHF.

This clone occurred once. The chain uses TRBV9 and TRBJ1-2; the match to TRBD1 covers 10 bases. Germline CDR1 SGDLS, CDR2 YYNGEE. The CDR3 extends over 14 amino acids. Trimming removed 3 bases from V and 4 bases from J; junction bases left unmatched: 3. This CDR3 reads CASSGQGASYGYTF. The CDR3 DNA sequence: TGTGCCAGCAGCGGACAGGGGGCAAGCTATGGCTACACCTTC.

The rearrangement joins TRBV4-1 to TRBJ2-1, with 12 bases matching TRBD2. V dropped 6 bases and J dropped 9; count of bases not matched to a gene: 12. The CDR3 extends over 16 amino acids. Germline CDR1 MGHRA, CDR2 YSYEKL. CDR3 nucleotide sequence: TGCGCCAGCAGGTCTACTAGCGGGGGGCCACCGGGTGAGCAGTTCTTC. Translation gives CASRSTSGGPPGEQFF.

This clone was seen a single time. J is TRBJ2-7 and V is TRBV28; a weak D match, TRBD1 (6 bases). The CDR3 is 16 amino acids. Trimming cost V 3 bases and J 1 base, with 16 bases left between them. Germline assignment: CDR1 MDHEN and CDR2 SYDVKM. CDR3 amino acids: CASSLGPGTNSYEQYV. The CDR3 DNA reads as TGTGCCAGCAGTTTGGGTCCCGGGACAAATTCCTACGAGCAGTACGTC.

The chain has TRBV7-8 and TRBJ1-6; TRBD1 matches at 8 bases. Germline-derived CDR1 and CDR2 are SGHVS and FQNEAQ. V shed 5 bases and J 7 bases; nucleotides not matched to a gene: 7. The CDR3 runs to 15 residues. CDR3 bases: TGTGCCAGCAGCACCCGACAGGGGCAGAATTCACCCCTCCACTTT. Translating gives CASSTRQGQNSPLHF.

A note on this clone: This specimen includes other DNA sequences encoding the same CDR3. The rearrangement links TRBV4-1 to TRBJ1-5; D remains unclear. CDR1 is MGHRA and CDR2 is YSYEKL in the germline V gene. V was cut by 3 bases and J by 1 base, with 4 bases left in between. The CDR3 covers 13 residues. The CDR3 loop reads CASSQGSNQPQHF. CDR3 nucleotide sequence: TGCGCCAGCAGCCAGGGGAGCAATCAGCCCCAGCATTTT.

This chain joins TRBV9 and TRBJ2-1; 9 positions agree with TRBD1. The CDR3 covers 15 residues. Trimming cost V 3 bases and J 4 bases; bases outside gene matches: 5. The germline V gene has CDR1 SGDLS and CDR2 YYNGEE. CDR3 DNA: TGTGCCAGCAGCGAGGGGGGGACAGGGTACAATGAGCAGTTCTTC. Its protein is CASSEGGTGYNEQFF.

J is TRBJ2-3 and V is TRBV29-1; D is unresolved. V was trimmed by 3 bases and J by 0 bases, leaving 7 bases between them. The CDR3 is made up of 13 amino acids. Looked up from germline, CDR1 is SQVTM and CDR2 is ANQGSEA. This CDR3 reads CSVDGPSTDTQYF. In DNA form, the CDR3 reads TGCAGCGTTGACGGGCCAAGCACAGATACGCAGTATTTT.